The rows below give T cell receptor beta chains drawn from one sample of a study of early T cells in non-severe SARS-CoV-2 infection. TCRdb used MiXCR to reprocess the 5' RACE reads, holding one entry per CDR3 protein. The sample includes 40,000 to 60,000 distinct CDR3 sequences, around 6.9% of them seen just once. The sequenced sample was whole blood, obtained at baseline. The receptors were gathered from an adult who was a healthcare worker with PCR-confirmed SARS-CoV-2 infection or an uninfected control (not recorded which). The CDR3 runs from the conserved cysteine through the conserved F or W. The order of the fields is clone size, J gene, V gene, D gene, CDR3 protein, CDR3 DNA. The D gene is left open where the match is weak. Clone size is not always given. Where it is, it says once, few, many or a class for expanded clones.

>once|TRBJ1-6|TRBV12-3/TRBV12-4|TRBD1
CASSRGTGTNPPLHF
TGTGCCAGCAGTCGGGGGACAGGGACTAATCCACCCCTCCACTTT
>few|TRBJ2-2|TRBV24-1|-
CATSDLIAPPGELFF
TGTGCCACCAGTGATTTGATAGCGCCGCCCGGGGAGCTGTTTTTT
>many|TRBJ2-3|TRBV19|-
CASATDTSSTDTQYF
TGTGCCAGTGCTACAGATACTTCTAGCACAGATACGCAGTATTTT
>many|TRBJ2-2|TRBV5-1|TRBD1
CASSFSGTGNTGELFF
TGCGCCAGCAGCTTCTCCGGGACAGGGAACACCGGGGAGCTGTTTTTT
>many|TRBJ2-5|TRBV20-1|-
CSATGLGETQYF
TGCAGTGCTACCGGGTTGGGAGAGACCCAGTACTTC
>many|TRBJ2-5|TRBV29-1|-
CSVHRARRETQYF
TGCAGCGTCCACCGGGCCCGACGCGAGACCCAGTACTTC
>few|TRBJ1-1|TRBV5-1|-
CASSLGGKGEAFF
TGCGCCAGCAGCTTGGGAGGGAAAGGTGAAGCTTTCTTT
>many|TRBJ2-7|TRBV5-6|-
CASSPAGGTYEQYF
TGTGCCAGCAGCCCGGCCGGGGGAACCTACGAGCAGTACTTC
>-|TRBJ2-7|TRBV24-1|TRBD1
CATSDLDRAFFYEQYF
TGTGCCACCAGTGATTTAGACAGGGCCTTCTTCTACGAGCAGTACTTC
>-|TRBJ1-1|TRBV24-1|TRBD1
CATSRDSTTEAFF
TGTGCCACCAGCAGGGACAGTACCACTGAAGCTTTCTTT
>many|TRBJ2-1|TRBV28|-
CASIQSSYNEQFF
TGTGCCAGCATTCAGAGCTCCTACAATGAGCAGTTCTTC
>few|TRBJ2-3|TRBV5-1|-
CASGGGQEDTDTQYF
TGCGCCAGCGGGGGAGGACAGGAGGACACAGATACGCAGTATTTT
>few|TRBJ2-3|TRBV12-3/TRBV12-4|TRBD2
CASSFGGLAYTDTQYF
TGTGCCAGCAGTTTTGGGGGACTAGCTTACACAGATACGCAGTATTTT
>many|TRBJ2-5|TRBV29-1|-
CSVVQAGETQYF
TGCAGCGTTGTGCAGGCCGGCGAGACCCAGTACTTC
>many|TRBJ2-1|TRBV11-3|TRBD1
CASRGQGAYNEQFF
TGTGCCAGCCGGGGACAGGGGGCCTACAATGAGCAGTTCTTC
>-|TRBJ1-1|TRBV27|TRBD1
CASSFSQGETEAFF
TGTGCCAGCAGTTTCTCCCAGGGGGAGACTGAAGCTTTCTTT
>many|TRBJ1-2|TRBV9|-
CASSAGPQQSYGYTF
TGTGCCAGCAGCGCCGGCCCCCAACAGAGCTATGGCTACACCTTC
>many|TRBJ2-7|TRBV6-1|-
CASHNFYEQYF
TGTGCCAGTCACAATTTTTACGAGCAGTACTTC
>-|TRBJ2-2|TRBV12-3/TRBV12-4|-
CASRRKRRANTGELFF
TGTGCCAGCAGGCGGAAGCGGCGGGCGAACACCGGGGAGCTGTTTTTT
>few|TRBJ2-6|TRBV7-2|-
CASSLGDFSGANVLTF
TGTGCCAGCAGCTTAGGGGACTTCTCTGGGGCCAACGTCCTGACTTTC
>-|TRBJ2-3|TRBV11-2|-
CASSLQAPDTQYF
TGTGCCAGCAGCCTACAGGCACCAGATACGCAGTATTTT
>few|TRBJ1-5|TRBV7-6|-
CASSLAVGQPQHF
TGTGCCAGCAGCTTAGCGGTCGGTCAGCCCCAGCATTTT
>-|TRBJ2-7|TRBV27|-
CASSPWDRPEQYF
TGTGCCAGCAGCCCGTGGGACCGCCCCGAGCAGTACTTC
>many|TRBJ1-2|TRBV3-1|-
CASSQTPPRGGYGYTF
TGTGCCAGCAGCCAGACTCCTCCAAGAGGGGGCTATGGCTACACCTTC
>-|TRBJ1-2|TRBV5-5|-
CASRYGTPTYGYTF
TGTGCCAGCAGGTACGGGACACCAACTTATGGCTACACCTTC
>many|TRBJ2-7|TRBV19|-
CASRDRESFYEQYF
TGTGCCAGTAGAGACAGAGAATCTTTCTACGAGCAGTACTTC
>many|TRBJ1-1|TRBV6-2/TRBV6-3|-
CATREPSTEAFF
TGTGCCACCAGGGAACCCAGCACTGAAGCTTTCTTT
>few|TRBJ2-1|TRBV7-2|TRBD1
CASSPQGQIKGNEQFF
TGTGCCAGCAGCCCACAGGGACAGATTAAAGGCAATGAGCAGTTCTTC
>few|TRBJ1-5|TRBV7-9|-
CASSAGQYGNQPQHF
TGTGCCAGCAGCGCCGGACAGTACGGCAATCAGCCCCAGCATTTT
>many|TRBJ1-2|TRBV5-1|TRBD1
CASKQGGNYGYTF
TGCGCCAGCAAACAGGGGGGAAACTATGGCTACACCTTC
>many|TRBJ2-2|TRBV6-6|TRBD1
CASRPNSGQGNTGELFF
TGTGCCAGCAGGCCCAATTCGGGACAGGGGAACACCGGGGAGCTGTTTTTT
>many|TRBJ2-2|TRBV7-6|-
CASSLQTVNTGELFF
TGTGCCAGCAGCTTACAGACAGTTAACACCGGGGAGCTGTTTTTT
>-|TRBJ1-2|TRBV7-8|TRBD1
CASSPDRGSGYTF
TGTGCCAGCTCCCCCGACAGGGGCTCTGGCTACACCTTC
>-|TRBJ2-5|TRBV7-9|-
CASSLSESIKETQYF
TGTGCCAGCAGCTTATCGGAAAGCATAAAAGAGACCCAGTACTTC
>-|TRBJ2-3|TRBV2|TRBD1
CASSGDRATDTQYF
TGTGCCAGCAGTGGGGACAGGGCCACAGATACGCAGTATTTT
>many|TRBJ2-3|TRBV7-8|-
CASSPGAATDTQYF
TGTGCCAGCAGCCCCGGGGCTGCGACAGATACGCAGTATTTT
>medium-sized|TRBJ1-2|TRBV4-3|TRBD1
CASSQDGGAGGGYGYTF
TGCGCCAGCAGCCAAGATGGCGGGGCAGGGGGAGGCTATGGCTACACCTTC
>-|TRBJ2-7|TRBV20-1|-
CSAPLRSLALSYEQYF
TGCAGTGCCCCGCTGCGAAGCCTAGCGCTATCCTACGAGCAGTACTTC
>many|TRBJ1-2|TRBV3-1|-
CASSQDNYGYTF
TGTGCCAGCAGCCAAGATAACTATGGCTACACCTTC
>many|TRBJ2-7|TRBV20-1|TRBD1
CSANRDRAAYEQYF
TGCAGTGCTAACCGGGACAGGGCGGCCTACGAGCAGTACTTC
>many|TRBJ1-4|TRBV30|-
CAYWDNAEKLFF
TGTGCCTATTGGGATAACGCGGAAAAACTGTTTTTT
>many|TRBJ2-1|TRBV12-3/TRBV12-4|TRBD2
CASSLLAGRTNEQFF
TGTGCCAGCAGTTTACTAGCGGGGAGGACAAATGAGCAGTTCTTC
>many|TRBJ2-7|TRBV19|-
CASSYGREQYF
TGTGCCAGTAGTTACGGCCGGGAGCAGTACTTC
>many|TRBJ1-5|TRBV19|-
CASSIGGPYSNQPQHF
TGTGCCAGTAGTATTGGAGGGCCCTATAGCAATCAGCCCCAGCATTTT
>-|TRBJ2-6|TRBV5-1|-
CASSLGTALVDVLTF
TGCGCCAGCAGCTTAGGGACCGCCCTCGTCGACGTCCTGACTTTC
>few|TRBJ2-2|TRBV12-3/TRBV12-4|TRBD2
CASSLLLAGPIGELFF
TGTGCCAGCAGTTTATTGCTAGCGGGGCCGATCGGGGAGCTGTTTTTT
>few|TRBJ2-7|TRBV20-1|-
CSASLRLRQVHEQYF
TGCAGTGCTTCTCTTCGCCTCAGACAAGTCCACGAGCAGTACTTC
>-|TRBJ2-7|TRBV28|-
CASSFGLSEQYF
TGTGCCAGCAGTTTCGGGTTATCCGAGCAGTACTTC
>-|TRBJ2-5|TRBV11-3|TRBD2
CASSLVLAGAQETQYF
TGTGCCAGCAGCTTAGTACTAGCGGGGGCCCAAGAGACCCAGTACTTC
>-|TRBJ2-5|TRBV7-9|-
CASSLAPDQETQYF
TGTGCCAGCAGCTTAGCGCCGGACCAAGAGACCCAGTACTTC
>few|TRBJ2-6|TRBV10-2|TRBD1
CASAGRQGFGANVLTF
TGCGCCAGCGCGGGGAGACAGGGGTTCGGGGCCAACGTCCTGACTTTC
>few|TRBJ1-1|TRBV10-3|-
CAISRTEPRNTEAFF
TGTGCCATCAGTAGGACGGAACCTCGGAACACTGAAGCTTTCTTT
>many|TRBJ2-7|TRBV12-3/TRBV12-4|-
CASSSRQIMGEQYF
TGTGCCAGCAGTTCACGGCAAATAATGGGGGAGCAGTACTTC
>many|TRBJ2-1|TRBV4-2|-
CASSQGELDRTYNEQFF
TGTGCCAGCAGCCAAGGGGAACTAGACCGCACCTACAATGAGCAGTTCTTC
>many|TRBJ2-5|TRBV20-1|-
CSARDKGTQYF
TGCAGTGCTAGAGACAAAGGGACCCAGTACTTC